Given below is one T cell receptor (beta chain) in context. Its antigen is undetermined. Germline V gene lookup returns CDR1 LNHDA and CDR2 SQIVND (reference sequence). Trimming took off 0 bases at V and 0 bases at J, with 8 bases between the two ends. There are 15 residues in the CDR3. This sample stems from a study of T cell responses to AZD1222 COVID-19 vaccine. Study-level results: The reported proportion of spike-specific TCRs targeting unmutated variant regions was nearly half. Clonal diversity was possibly underestimated, and the donors were mostly white British, with more females. Among AZD1222 vaccinees, only six or seven were seropositive at baseline.

Produced via immunoSEQ multiplex PCR; TCRdb's table is partial and in-frame only. The repertoire holds some 110,000 clones, with approximately 86% as singletons. The chain couples TRBV19 to TRBJ2-5; D may be TRBD1 (5 bases). This sample comprised peripheral blood, obtained 28 days after the second AZD1222 dose. The sequence was obtained from an adult who received the AZD1222 COVID-19 vaccine. The CDR3 is CASSIDDSYQETQYF. In DNA, the CDR3 is TGTGCCAGTAGTATAGATGACAGCTACCAAGAGACCCAGTACTTC.